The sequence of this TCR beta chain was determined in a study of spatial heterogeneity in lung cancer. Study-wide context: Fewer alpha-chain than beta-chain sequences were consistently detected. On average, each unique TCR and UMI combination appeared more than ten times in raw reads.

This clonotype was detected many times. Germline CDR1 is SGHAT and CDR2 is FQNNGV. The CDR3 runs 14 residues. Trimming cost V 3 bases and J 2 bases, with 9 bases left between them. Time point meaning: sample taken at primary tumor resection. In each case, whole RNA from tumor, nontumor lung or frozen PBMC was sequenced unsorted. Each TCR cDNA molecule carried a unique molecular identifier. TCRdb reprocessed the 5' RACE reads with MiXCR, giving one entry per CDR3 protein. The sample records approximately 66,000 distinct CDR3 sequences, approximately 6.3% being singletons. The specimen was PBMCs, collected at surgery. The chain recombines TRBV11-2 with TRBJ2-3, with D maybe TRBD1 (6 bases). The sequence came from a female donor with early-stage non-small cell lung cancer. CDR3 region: CASSLGHHTDTQYF. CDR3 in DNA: TGTGCCAGCAGCTTGGGACACCACACAGATACGCAGTATTTT.